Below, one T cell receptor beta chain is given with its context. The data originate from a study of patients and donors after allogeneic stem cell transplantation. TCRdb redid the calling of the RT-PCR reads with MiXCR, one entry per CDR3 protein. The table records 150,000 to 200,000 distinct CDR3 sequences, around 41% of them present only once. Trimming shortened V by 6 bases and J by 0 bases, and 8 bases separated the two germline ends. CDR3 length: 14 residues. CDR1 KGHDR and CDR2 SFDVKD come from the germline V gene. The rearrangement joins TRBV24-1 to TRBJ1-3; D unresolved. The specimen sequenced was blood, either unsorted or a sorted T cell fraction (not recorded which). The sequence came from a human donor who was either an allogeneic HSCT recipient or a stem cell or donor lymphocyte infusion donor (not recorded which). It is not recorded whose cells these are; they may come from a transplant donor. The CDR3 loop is CATSSSLSGNTIYF. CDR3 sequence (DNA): TGTGCCACCAGTTCTTCCCTCTCTGGAAACACCATATATTTT.